This T cell receptor beta chain was retrieved from a study of CD8 T cells in ankylosing spondylitis (dated by TCRdb to 2016 to 2017). Turning to the overall study: The study profiled T cell receptor beta repertoires in healthy donors and ankylosing spondylitis patients to find disease-linked TCR variants. Peripheral blood was sampled, and synovial fluid was also collected from ankylosing spondylitis patients. The full study cohort was made up of 25 to 30 ankylosing spondylitis patients and 108 healthy donors. Beyond this particular receptor, the publication reports: Blood from ankylosing spondylitis patients appeared to be characterized by a TCR beta motif composed of eight highly homologous amino acid variants. The disease-linked clones were reported as significantly enriched in matched synovial fluid samples from ankylosing spondylitis patients. Some motif variants had previously been reported in the synovial fluid and blood of reactive arthritis patients, which suggests shared mechanisms of disease initiation. The disease-linked clones had a CD8+ phenotype and were found at relatively low frequencies in peripheral blood.

This clonotype was counted only a few times. Its antigen remains unidentified. No quality values exist for individual bases; no much larger clone is one base distant. From cysteine to phenylalanine, the CDR3 is 15 amino acids long. The CDR3 DNA has 45 bases and is translated from base 1. Trimming costs V 0 bases and J 3 bases, and their ends lie 13 bases apart. Reading the germline V gene gives CDR1 SGHDT and CDR2 YYEEEE. TCRdb records Illumina HiSeq 2500 as the sequencer. Quantitative 5'-RACE with molecular barcodes was the method used to prepare the TCR beta libraries. The study's own analysis went as follows. A new computational method, built on a probabilistic model of VDJ rearrangement, was used to identify disease-linked TCR variants. TCRdb cleaned the public reads at Q25 with fastp, built clones with MiXCR and kept in-frame beta chains. Each entry is one CDR3 protein sequence, shown with its most common DNA and genes. The authors' filters were not applied to this entry. Here the sample has roughly 700,000 distinct CDR3 sequences; around 20% occur a single time. The top ten hold under 20% of the sample.

Recombination joined TRBV5-6 with TRBJ2-7; TRBD1 is a weak D gene call, 5 bases matching. This sequence originates from a male donor with ankylosing spondylitis. The sample comprised blood, either unsorted or a sorted T cell fraction (not recorded which). The CDR3 in this case is CASSLAGISFYEQYF. The DNA reads as follows: TGTGCCAGCAGCTTGGCAGGGATCTCCTTCTACGAGCAGTACTTC.